The count of the clone carrying this T cell receptor (beta chain) is one. Its target is unknown. Per-sample assaying covered some 10^5 TCR templates. The data were produced by immunoSEQ multiplex PCR, yet TCRdb's version contains in-frame clones alone and is incomplete. The sample lists 85,000 or so clones; approximately 95% were seen once. The sample belongs to a study of siplizumab effects on memory and regulatory T cells. Broader study findings: In roughly 80-95% of proliferating CD4+ or CD8+ clones, a naive or memory phenotype could not be assigned. In siplizumab cultures, the suppressive function of proliferating Tregs remained unconfirmed.

This CDR3 spans 14 amino acids. Germline assignment: CDR1 SNHLY and CDR2 FYNNEI. Trimming at V came to 7 bases and at J to 4 bases, leaving 9 bases not matched to a gene. Material: CD8+ T cells sorted from blood. This TCR derives from a human donor in good health. This chain connects TRBV2 to TRBJ1-2, with 7 bases identical to TRBD1. The CDR3 region is CASTQTGVSYGYTF. In DNA form, the CDR3 reads TGTGCCAGCACCCAAACAGGGGTTAGCTATGGCTACACCTTC.